These 11 T cell receptor beta chains originate from one sample sequenced in a study of T-cell memory formation after mild COVID-19. TCRdb called the 5' RACE reads again in MiXCR, with one record for every CDR3 protein. The sample has about 130,000 distinct CDR3 sequences, roughly 6.2% seen once; the top ten hold approximately 2.1%. The material sequenced was PBMCs or a T cell subset sorted from them (not recorded which). The receptors shown here come from an adult woman who had mild COVID-19 (a few samples of this study predate the infection). Cell type and time point are not known.

This chain uses TRBV10-3 with TRBJ2-1; no definite D call. The ends were cut back, 5 bases at V and 0 bases at J, with 11 bases in the middle. The CDR3 spans 15 residues. Germline loops: CDR1 ENHRY, CDR2 SYGVKD. The CDR3 loop is CAISQIEFSYNEQFF. The CDR3 DNA follows: TGTGCCATCAGTCAAATAGAGTTCTCCTACAATGAGCAGTTCTTC.

The sample holds a few counts of this clonotype. The chain combines TRBV12-3 or TRBV12-4 with TRBJ1-1; D is uncertain. Trimming stripped 5 bases from V and 0 bases from J, with 13 bases between. The length of the CDR3 is 15 residues. The CDR3 spells CASSNLRTVNTEAFF. DNA for the CDR3: TGTGCCAGCAGTAACCTACGGACGGTGAACACTGAAGCTTTCTTT.

This clonotype was seen only a few times. The rearrangement links TRBV5-5 to TRBJ1-6, with 8 nucleotides matching TRBD1. CDR1 SGHKS and CDR2 YYEKEE come from the germline V gene (reference sequence). J lost 0 bases, V lost 5 bases, and 7 bases had no gene match. CDR3 length equals 17 residues. The CDR3 coding sequence is TGTGCCAGCAGGTTTACAGGGGGTGTCTCCTATAATTCACCCCTCCACTTT. The encoded protein is CASRFTGGVSYNSPLHF.

This clonotype was detected many times. The chain joins TRBV5-1 to TRBJ2-7; TRBD1 agrees at 7 bases. The CDR3 has 12 residues. J lost 4 bases, V lost 4 bases, and 2 bases had no gene match. CDR1 is SGHRS, CDR2 YFSETQ, per germline. CDR3 DNA sequence: TGCGCCAGCAGCGCGGACAGGTACGAGCAGTACTTC. This translates into CASSADRYEQYF.

This clonotype was recorded at least ten times. Written as DNA, the CDR3 is TGTGCCAGCAGCACGAGATTGGGGGCCGGACAGCCCCAGCATTTT. This encodes CASSTRLGAGQPQHF. This chain connects TRBV21-1 to TRBJ1-5; TRBD1 is the table's D call, not checked against the DNA. TRBV21-1 is recorded as a pseudogene. CDR3 length: 15 residues.

This clonotype came up many times. This chain connects TRBV5-5 to TRBJ2-4; tentatively, D is TRBD1 (5 bases). This CDR3 spans 16 amino acids. The V gene's germline CDR1 is SGHKS and CDR2 YYEKEE (reference sequence). Between the trimmed V and J ends, which lost 4 bases and 0 bases, there was a span of 14 bases. The CDR3 region has the DNA TGTGCCAGCAGCCCCGGACACCAGCTAGCCAAAAACATTCAGTACTTC. Translation: CASSPGHQLAKNIQYF.

The chain carries TRBV5-1 and TRBJ2-1, with 8 bases identical to TRBD1. CDR3 length: 17 residues. Germline lookup yields CDR1 SGHRS and CDR2 YFSETQ. Trimming cost V 5 bases and J 0 bases; bases outside gene matches: 10. The CDR3 spells CASRSGQGGSSYNEQFF. The CDR3 bases are TGCGCCAGCAGATCCGGACAGGGCGGTAGCTCCTACAATGAGCAGTTCTTC. Together with reference TRBV5-1 and TRBJ2-1, the CDR3 gives the full variable domain: KAGVTQTPRYLIKTRGQQVTLSCSPISGHRSVSWYQQTPGQGLQFLFEYFSETQRNKGNFPGRFSGRQFSNSRSEMNVSTLELGDSALYLCASRSGQGGSSYNEQFFGPGTRLTVL.

This clonotype was seen repeatedly, ten times or more. The chain joins TRBV15 to TRBJ2-7; D gene unclear. Germline-derived CDR1 and CDR2 are LNHNV and YYDKDF (reference sequence). The CDR3 spans 17 residues. The V and J ends lost 1 base and 5 bases respectively, with 21 bases between them. CDR3 protein: CATSRGPIGTSSNEQYF. CDR3 bases: TGTGCCACCAGCAGAGGCCCCATCGGAACAAGTTCGAACGAGCAGTACTTC.

This clonotype was recorded many times. The chain has TRBV7-3 and TRBJ2-2, with TRBD1 as a possible D gene (6 bases). Trimming stripped 0 bases from V and 1 base from J, with 9 bases between. The germline V gene has CDR1 SGHTA and CDR2 FQGTGA. CDR3 length: 16 residues. This chain's CDR3 is CASSLTVTGNTGELFF. The CDR3, as DNA: TGTGCCAGCAGCTTAACAGTGACAGGGAACACCGGGGAGCTGTTTTTT.

The rearrangement links TRBV12-3 or TRBV12-4 to TRBJ2-1; TRBD1 matches 12 bases. The ends lost 8 bases at V and 7 bases at J; junction bases unmatched: 3. This CDR3 is built from 13 residues. CDR3 DNA sequence: TGTGCCAGCGGGGACAGGGGGCCGAATGAGCAGTTCTTC. It is translated as CASGDRGPNEQFF.

This chain connects TRBV4-2 to TRBJ1-4; 9 bases agree with TRBD1. Trimming at V came to 4 bases and at J to 8 bases, leaving 11 bases not matched to a gene. The CDR3 consists of 16 residues. Germline CDR1 reads LGHNA; CDR2 reads YNFKEQ. CDR3 residues: CASSRDRESRGEKLFF. As DNA, the CDR3 is TGTGCCAGCAGCCGGGACAGGGAGTCCCGGGGGGAAAAACTGTTTTTT.